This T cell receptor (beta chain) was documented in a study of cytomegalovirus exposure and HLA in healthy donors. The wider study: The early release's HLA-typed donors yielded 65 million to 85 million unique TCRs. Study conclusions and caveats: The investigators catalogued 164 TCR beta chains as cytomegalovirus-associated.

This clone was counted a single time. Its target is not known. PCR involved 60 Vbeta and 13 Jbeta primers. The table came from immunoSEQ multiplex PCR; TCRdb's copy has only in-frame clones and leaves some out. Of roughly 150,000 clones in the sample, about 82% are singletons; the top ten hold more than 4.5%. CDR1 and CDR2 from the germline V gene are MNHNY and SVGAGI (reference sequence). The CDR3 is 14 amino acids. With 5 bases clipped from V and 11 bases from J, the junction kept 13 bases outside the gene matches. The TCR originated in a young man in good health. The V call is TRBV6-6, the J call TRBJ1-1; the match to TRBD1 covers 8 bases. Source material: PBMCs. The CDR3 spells CASSAQGARGSAFF. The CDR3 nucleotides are TGTGCCAGCAGTGCCCAGGGGGCGCGGGGTAGCGCTTTCTTT.